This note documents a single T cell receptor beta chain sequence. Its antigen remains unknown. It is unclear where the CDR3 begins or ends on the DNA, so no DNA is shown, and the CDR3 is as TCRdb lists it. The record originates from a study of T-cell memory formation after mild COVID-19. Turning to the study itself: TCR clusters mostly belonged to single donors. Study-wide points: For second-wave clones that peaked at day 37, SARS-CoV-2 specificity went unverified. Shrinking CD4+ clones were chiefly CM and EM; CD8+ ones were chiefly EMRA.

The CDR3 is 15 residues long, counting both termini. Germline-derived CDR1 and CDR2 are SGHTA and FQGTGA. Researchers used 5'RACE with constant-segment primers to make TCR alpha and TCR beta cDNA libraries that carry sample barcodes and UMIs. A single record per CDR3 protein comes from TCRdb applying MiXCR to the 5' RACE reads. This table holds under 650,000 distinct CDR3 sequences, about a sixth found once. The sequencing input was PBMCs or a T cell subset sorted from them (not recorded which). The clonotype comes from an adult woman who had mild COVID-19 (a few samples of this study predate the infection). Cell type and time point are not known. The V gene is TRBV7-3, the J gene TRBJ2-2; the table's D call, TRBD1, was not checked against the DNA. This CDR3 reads CASSHGTRTPGSCFF.